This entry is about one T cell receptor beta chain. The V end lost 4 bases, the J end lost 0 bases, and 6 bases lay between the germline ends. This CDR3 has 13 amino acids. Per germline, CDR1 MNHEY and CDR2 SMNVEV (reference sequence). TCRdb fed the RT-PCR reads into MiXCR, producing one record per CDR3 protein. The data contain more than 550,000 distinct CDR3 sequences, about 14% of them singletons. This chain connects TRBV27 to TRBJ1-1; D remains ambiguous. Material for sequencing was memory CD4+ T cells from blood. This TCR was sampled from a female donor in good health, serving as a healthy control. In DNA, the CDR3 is TGTGCCAGCAGTTGGAACATGAACACTGAAGCTTTCTTT. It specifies CASSWNMNTEAFF.